Below are 31 T cell receptor beta chains sequenced from a single sample in a study of blood T cells in healthy people across ages (dated by TCRdb to the mid-2010s). The library was made by 5' RACE. The sequencer was an Illumina HiSeq 2500. A second PCR of roughly 7 to 12 cycles was performed with a sample-barcoded 5' primer and a J-beta primer mix. TCRdb reprocessed the public reads (quality trimming at Q25 with fastp, clone calling with MiXCR) and kept in-frame beta chains. Rows are unified per CDR3 protein, each entry keeping the most common DNA and genes. The sample table lists about a million distinct CDR3 sequences, more than 30% of them with a count of one. The ten largest clones represent 13% of the sample. Sequencing was carried out using blood. The receptor source for this set is a man between 18 and 35 years old in good health.

This chain uses TRBV12-3 or TRBV12-4 with TRBJ2-2; tentative D call: TRBD1 (5 bases). The CDR3 totals 14 residues. V was pared by 5 bases and J by 4 bases, with 11 bases between. The CDR3 bases are TGTGCCAGCAGTGTAGGGGTCCCCACCGGGGAGCTGTTTTTT. Translation: CASSVGVPTGELFF.

This clonotype was counted only a few times. V usage is TRBV5-5 and J usage is TRBJ1-1, with a tentative D call TRBD1 (5 bases). V lost 0 bases, J lost 5 bases, and 17 bases lay in between. CDR1 SGHKS and CDR2 YYEKEE come from the germline V gene (reference sequence). The CDR3 spans 16 residues. CDR3 residues: CASSLVGDPLPTEAFF. As DNA, the CDR3 is TGTGCCAGCAGCTTGGTAGGGGACCCATTGCCAACTGAAGCTTTCTTT.

This clonotype was counted a single time. The chain is built from TRBV7-8 and TRBJ2-3, with TRBD2 identical over 9 bases. Germline CDR1 SGHVS, CDR2 FQNEAQ. Trimming at V came to 5 bases and at J to 3 bases, leaving 9 bases not matched to a gene. The CDR3 extends over 16 amino acids. The CDR3 is CASSIFLTSGTDTQYF. CDR3 coding DNA: TGTGCCAGCAGCATATTCCTGACTAGCGGAACAGATACGCAGTATTTT. Complete variable domain (other parts from reference TRBV7-8 and TRBJ2-3): GAGVSQSPRYKVAKRGQDVALRCDPISGHVSLFWYQQALGQGPEFLTYFQNEAQLDKSGLPSDRFFAERPEGSVSTLKIQRTQQEDSAVYLCASSIFLTSGTDTQYFGPGTRLTVL.

V gene TRBV20-1 combines with J gene TRBJ2-5, with TRBD2 identical over 9 bases. CDR3 length: 14 residues. In germline, CDR1 is DFQATT, CDR2 SNEGSKA (reference sequence). V gave up 5 bases and J gave up 2 bases; unmatched junction bases: 6. CDR3 sequence (DNA): TGCAGTGCTGAGGTTAGCGGGGGACAAGAGACCCAGTACTTC. It codes for CSAEVSGGQETQYF.

The chain carries TRBV29-1 and TRBJ1-1; D ambiguous. Trimming stripped 7 bases from V and 4 bases from J, with 22 bases between. The CDR3 is 15 residues long. From germline, CDR1 is SQVTM and CDR2 ANQGSEA. CDR3 sequence: CSAVSSVGSATEAFF. As DNA, the CDR3 is TGCAGCGCCGTGAGTTCGGTGGGGTCAGCCACTGAAGCTTTCTTT. The full variable domain, rest sourced from reference TRBV29-1 and TRBJ1-1, is SAVISQKPSRDICQRGTSLTIQCQVDSQVTMMFWYRQQPGQSLTLIATANQGSEATYESGFVIDKFPISRPNLTFSTLTVSNMSPEDSSIYLCSAVSSVGSATEAFFGQGTRLTVV.

This clonotype was counted once. The chain recombines TRBV3-1 with TRBJ2-3; the D gene is possibly TRBD2 (5 bases). V was shortened by 2 bases and J by 4 bases, with 16 bases between the two germline ends. The CDR3 contains 16 residues. From germline, CDR1 is LGHDT and CDR2 YNNKEL (reference sequence). The CDR3 coding sequence is TGTGCCAGCAGCCAACGACTCTCAGGAGGTGCAGATACGCAGTATTTT. Translating gives CASSQRLSGGADTQYF.

This clonotype has just a few counts. This rearrangement joins TRBV7-9 to TRBJ2-1; tentatively, D is TRBD1 (6 bases). Germline assignment: CDR1 SEHNR and CDR2 FQNEAQ (reference sequence). Trimming cost V 5 bases and J 4 bases, with 21 bases left between them. The CDR3 has 17 amino acids. The DNA of the CDR3 is TGTGCCAGCAGCCCACCAACAGGGAATAGGGGTTACAATGAGCAGTTCTTC. This codes for CASSPPTGNRGYNEQFF.

On this clonotype itself: An end of the junction differs from the germline gene, which may be a read error. The CDR3 region has the DNA TGTAGCGTTGAATACAGTTCCTACGAGCAGTACTTC. Its protein product is CSVEYSSYEQYF. This sequence joins TRBV29-1 and TRBJ2-7; a weak D match, TRBD2 (5 bases). The CDR3 has 12 amino acids. Germline-derived CDR1 and CDR2 are SQVTM and ANQGSEA.

The chain is built from TRBV6-2 or TRBV6-3 and TRBJ1-5; 9 bases map to TRBD1. The trim removed 6 bases at V and 6 bases at J, leaving 9 bases unmatched. CDR3 length: 15 amino acids. CDR1 and CDR2 from the germline V gene are MNHEY and SVGEGT. In DNA, the CDR3 is TGTGCCAGCAGCAGGGACAGGGCGTGGAGTCAGCCCCAGCATTTT. This codes for CASSRDRAWSQPQHF.

The V gene is TRBV20-1, the J gene TRBJ2-7; weak D call: TRBD1 (6 bases). Trimming shortened V by 0 bases and J by 1 base, and 16 bases separated the two germline ends. This CDR3 has 16 amino acids. From germline, CDR1 is DFQATT and CDR2 SNEGSKA (reference sequence). The CDR3 loop reads CSARDPARGLSYEQYF. DNA of the CDR3: TGCAGTGCTAGAGACCCAGCGAGGGGGTTATCCTACGAGCAGTACTTC.

The J gene is TRBJ1-2, the V gene TRBV2; possibly TRBD1 for D (5 bases). The CDR3 totals 11 residues. Germline V gene lookup returns CDR1 SNHLY and CDR2 FYNNEI. V lost 2 bases and J 8 bases, leaving 6 bases between the germline ends. The chain's CDR3 is CASSERDGYTF. DNA of the CDR3: TGTGCCAGCAGTGAAAGGGACGGCTACACCTTC.

The chain employs TRBV5-1 and TRBJ1-3; 7 bases match TRBD1. The CDR3 consists of 16 residues. The V gene's germline CDR1 is SGHRS and CDR2 YFSETQ. After removal of 0 bases from V and 3 bases from J, the junction contained 6 bases not matched to a gene. The CDR3 region is CASSLVGTAFGNTIYF. Written as DNA, the CDR3 is TGCGCCAGCAGCTTGGTTGGGACAGCCTTTGGAAACACCATATATTTT.

This clonotype showed up just a few times. CDR3 sequence: CASSLTGMGQPQHF. The CDR3 DNA reads as TGTGCCAGCAGTTTAACAGGGATGGGTCAGCCCCAGCATTTT. The J gene is TRBJ1-5, the V gene TRBV12-3 or TRBV12-4, with D possibly TRBD1 on 6 matching bases. V was cut by 2 bases and J by 6 bases, with 11 bases left in between. CDR3 length: 14 residues.

The J gene is TRBJ1-2, the V gene TRBV7-9, with TRBD1 matching 7 bases. The CDR3 contains 13 residues. V lost 5 bases to trimming and J lost 8 bases; unmatched junction nucleotides: 8. CDR1 is SEHNR, CDR2 FQNEAQ, per germline (reference sequence). This CDR3 reads CASSKEGAGGYTF. CDR3 bases: TGTGCCAGCAGCAAAGAGGGGGCCGGGGGCTACACCTTC.

Only a few counts were recorded for this clonotype. The chain joins TRBV20-1 to TRBJ1-2; 11 nucleotides align to TRBD1. The germline CDR1 and CDR2 sequences are DFQATT and SNEGSKA (reference sequence). The CDR3 extends over 12 amino acids. Losses at the gene ends were 5 bases for V and 7 bases for J; bases not matched to a gene: 3. Here the CDR3 reads CSALDRGLGYTF. For the CDR3, the DNA is TGCAGTGCTTTGGACAGGGGGCTTGGCTACACCTTC.

J is TRBJ2-5 and V is TRBV11-2, with 8 bases matching TRBD1. Germline CDR1 and CDR2: SGHAT and FQNNGV. CDR3 length: 15 residues. V trimming: 3 bases; J trimming: 6 bases; junction bases outside the gene matches: 9. In nucleotides, the CDR3 is TGTGCCAGCAGCTTGGGGACAGGCCCGTCGAAGACCCAGTACTTC. Translation gives CASSLGTGPSKTQYF.

The chain has TRBV7-2 and TRBJ2-2; D perhaps matches TRBD2 (7 bases). V lost 2 bases to trimming and J lost 2 bases, with 15 bases between them. Germline-derived CDR1 and CDR2 are SGHTA and FQGNSA. The CDR3 sequence is 17 residues long. CDR3 in amino acids: CASSLTLRGANTGELFF. The CDR3 DNA sequence: TGTGCCAGCAGCTTAACCCTCCGGGGGGCAAACACCGGGGAGCTGTTTTTT.

A word on this clonotype: This clone may be a read error of a much larger clone one base away. This chain uses TRBV6-6 with TRBJ2-3; D is perhaps TRBD1 (5 bases). The CDR3 is 14 amino acids. Germline CDR1 and CDR2: MNHNY and SVGAGI (reference sequence). The V gene lost 6 bases and the J gene lost 6 bases, with 16 bases spanning the gap. The CDR3 protein is CASSFIQAPDTQYF. CDR3 in DNA: TGTGCCAGCAGCTTCATACAGGCTCCGGATACGCAGTATTTT.

J is TRBJ2-7 and V is TRBV29-1, with a possible D match to TRBD1 (6 bases). Between the trimmed V and J ends, which lost 6 bases and 6 bases, there was a span of 12 bases. Germline V CDR1 and CDR2: SQVTM, ANQGSEA. The CDR3 spans 11 residues. The CDR3 region is CSVGDTSEQYF. As DNA, the CDR3 is TGCAGCGTGGGGGACACGAGCGAGCAGTACTTC.

This chain joins TRBV7-3 and TRBJ1-1, with 11 bases matching TRBD1. Per germline, CDR1 SGHTA and CDR2 FQGTGA. This CDR3 has 14 amino acids. The V and J ends lost 5 bases and 6 bases, in that order; junction bases with no gene match: 5. Here the CDR3 DNA reads TGTGCCAGCAGCCCGCAGGGACAGGGGGCTGAAGCTTTCTTT. This gives the protein CASSPQGQGAEAFF.

In its sample, this clonotype was seen once. The rearrangement uses TRBV27 and TRBJ2-1, with 8 bases identical to TRBD1. There are 15 residues in the CDR3. The ends lost 6 bases at V and 8 bases at J; junction bases unmatched: 12. Germline CDR1 and CDR2: MNHEY and SMNVEV (reference sequence). CDR3 in amino acids: CASSRGQGWVYEQFF. The CDR3 bases are TGTGCCAGCAGCCGCGGACAGGGATGGGTGTATGAGCAGTTCTTC.

The chain uses TRBV7-9 and TRBJ2-3, with D unclear. This CDR3 comprises 11 residues. Trimming removed 4 bases from V and 3 bases from J, with 2 bases in between. The V gene's germline CDR1 is SEHNR and CDR2 FQNEAQ (reference sequence). CDR3 DNA: TGTGCCAGCAGCTGGACAGATACGCAGTATTTT. Translating it yields CASSWTDTQYF.

J is TRBJ2-1 and V is TRBV29-1; the D gene is possibly TRBD2 (6 bases). This CDR3 region has 14 residues. Germline CDR1 reads SQVTM; CDR2 reads ANQGSEA. Between the trimmed V and J ends, which lost 8 bases and 7 bases, there was a span of 21 bases. CDR3 amino acids: CSLKDGGNENEQFF. The CDR3 nucleotides are TGCAGCCTCAAAGATGGAGGGAATGAGAATGAGCAGTTCTTC.

This clonotype appeared a few times. The rearrangement uses TRBV4-3 and TRBJ1-2; TRBD1 is a possible D gene (5 bases). Germline V gives CDR1 LGHNA, CDR2 YSLEER. This CDR3 spans 13 amino acids. Between the trimmed V and J ends, which lost 1 base and 8 bases, there was a span of 11 bases. Written as DNA, the CDR3 is TGCGCCAGCAGCCAAGGAGGTAGGGGCGGCTACACCTTC. This translates into CASSQGGRGGYTF.

The chain is built from TRBV4-3 and TRBJ1-1; D may be TRBD1 (5 bases). Germline CDR1 LGHNA, CDR2 YSLEER. Trimming pared 0 bases from V and 3 bases from J, leaving 14 bases between. The CDR3 is 16 residues long. The DNA for the CDR3 is TGCGCCAGCAGCCAAGAGGGCTCGTGGGGGTACACTGAAGCTTTCTTT. It codes for CASSQEGSWGYTEAFF.

This clonotype appeared once. The CDR3 spells CASSRDRGLVEQYF. In DNA form, the CDR3 reads TGTGCCAGCAGTCGGGACAGGGGGCTAGTCGAGCAGTACTTC. V and J are TRBV6-5 and TRBJ2-7; 12 bases match TRBD1. CDR3 size: 14 residues. Germline V gives CDR1 MNHEY, CDR2 SVGAGI. V lost 5 bases to trimming and J lost 6 bases; unmatched junction nucleotides: 5.

The V gene is TRBV20-1, the J gene TRBJ1-1; D gene uncertain. The germline CDR1 and CDR2 sequences are DFQATT and SNEGSKA (reference sequence). CDR3 length equals 10 residues. Trimming shortened V by 5 bases and J by 6 bases, and 7 bases separated the two germline ends. CDR3 loop: CSASYPEAFF. For the CDR3, the DNA is TGCAGTGCTTCTTACCCTGAAGCTTTCTTT.

The rearrangement uses TRBV20-1 and TRBJ1-1, with D perhaps matching TRBD1 (6 bases). This CDR3 contains 17 residues. From germline, CDR1 is DFQATT and CDR2 SNEGSKA (reference sequence). The V end was cut by 0 bases, the J end by 3 bases, with 20 bases between. As DNA, the CDR3 is TGCAGTGCTAGAGATCTGGTCAGGGGCGCGATCTACACTGAAGCTTTCTTT. Encoded protein: CSARDLVRGAIYTEAFF.

In this sample, this clonotype turned up once. The chain recombines TRBV2 with TRBJ2-7, with 8 nucleotides matching TRBD2. Germline assignment: CDR1 SNHLY and CDR2 FYNNEI. Trimming took 8 bases from V and 10 from J; bases not matched to a gene: 13. The CDR3 length is 13 residues. CDR3 sequence: CASLAGGRESQYF. The CDR3 nucleotides read TGTGCCAGCCTTGCGGGGGGCCGGGAATCCCAGTACTTC.

The chain has TRBV20-1 and TRBJ2-3, with TRBD2 matching 7 bases. There are 16 residues in the CDR3. V was pared by 6 bases and J by 5 bases, with 17 bases of the junction left unmatched. The germline V gene encodes CDR1 DFQATT and CDR2 SNEGSKA (reference sequence). CDR3 sequence reads: CSAFPLIAGLGDTQYF. As DNA, the CDR3 is TGCAGTGCATTTCCCCTCATAGCGGGTTTGGGAGATACGCAGTATTTT.

The rearrangement uses TRBV5-1 and TRBJ2-1; TRBD2 matches 8 bases. V was clipped by 4 bases and J by 3 bases; unmatched bases: 9. Per germline, CDR1 SGHRS and CDR2 YFSETQ. The CDR3 has 16 residues. The CDR3 reads CASSLEGSGDYNEQFF. The CDR3 DNA is TGCGCCAGCAGCCTCGAGGGTAGCGGGGACTACAATGAGCAGTTCTTC.